These T cell receptor beta chains were read from a single sample in a study of shared clonotypes between healthy human individuals. Sequencing was performed with immunoSEQ multiplex PCR; in TCRdb, only in-frame clones are kept and a portion is missing. Among millions of clones listed, 93% were seen once. Sequenced: naive CD4+ T cells from PBMCs. The receptor set was obtained from a man in his late teens or twenties in good health. Some clones in this sample may be carry-over from other donors' samples. Both conserved end residues are part of each CDR3. Fields, in order: D gene, clone size, V gene, J gene, CDR3 DNA, CDR3 protein. The D gene is left open where the match is weak. Clone size appears in some rows only: once, few, many, or a class for an expanded clone.

d_gene: -
abundance: -
v_gene: TRBV19
j_gene: TRBJ2-1
CDR3nt: TGTGCCAGTAAGTCCCTCTCCTCCAATGAGCAGTTCTTC
CDR3aa: CASKSLSSNEQFF

d_gene: TRBD2
abundance: -
v_gene: TRBV19
j_gene: TRBJ2-4
CDR3nt: TGTGCCAGTAGTACTCCCCTACCGGGACTAGCGGGAGGACTAGCCAAAAACATTCAGTACTTC
CDR3aa: CASSTPLPGLAGGLAKNIQYF

d_gene: -
abundance: once
v_gene: TRBV5-1
j_gene: TRBJ2-1
CDR3nt: TGCGCCAGCAGCTTAAGACAGAGCTCCTACAATGAGCAGTTCTTC
CDR3aa: CASSLRQSSYNEQFF

d_gene: -
abundance: -
v_gene: TRBV15
j_gene: TRBJ2-3
CDR3nt: TGTGCCACCAGCAGAGTAGCGCCGGCCACAGATACGCAGTATTTT
CDR3aa: CATSRVAPATDTQYF

d_gene: TRBD1
abundance: -
v_gene: TRBV7-2
j_gene: TRBJ2-2
CDR3nt: TGTGCCAGCAGCCCCCTTCCAGGGGGCGCCCGGACCGGGGAGCTGTTTTTT
CDR3aa: CASSPLPGGARTGELFF

d_gene: -
abundance: once
v_gene: TRBV7-9
j_gene: TRBJ2-7
CDR3nt: TGTGCCAGCAGCCAACACTTCTCCGAGCAGTACTTC
CDR3aa: CASSQHFSEQYF

d_gene: -
abundance: -
v_gene: TRBV28
j_gene: TRBJ1-5
CDR3nt: TGTGCCAGCAGTTCTGGTACAGGGAACAGGCAGCCCCAGCATTTT
CDR3aa: CASSSGTGNRQPQHF

d_gene: -
abundance: -
v_gene: TRBV11-2
j_gene: TRBJ2-7
CDR3nt: TGTGCCAGCAGCTTAGAGAGGTCTAGTCGCTCCTACGAGCAGTACTTC
CDR3aa: CASSLERSSRSYEQYF

d_gene: -
abundance: -
v_gene: TRBV25-1
j_gene: TRBJ2-1
CDR3nt: TGTGCCAGCAGCAAGGGGAGCTCCTACAATGAGCAGTTCTTC
CDR3aa: CASSKGSSYNEQFF

d_gene: TRBD1
abundance: -
v_gene: TRBV27
j_gene: TRBJ2-7
CDR3nt: TGTGCCAGCAGACCTACAGGGGGCTCCCCGAGCTCCTACGAGCAGTACTTC
CDR3aa: CASRPTGGSPSSYEQYF

d_gene: -
abundance: -
v_gene: TRBV5-1
j_gene: TRBJ2-1
CDR3nt: TGCGCCAGCAGCTTGGCGGGAATGGAGTACAATGAGCAGTTCTTC
CDR3aa: CASSLAGMEYNEQFF

d_gene: -
abundance: -
v_gene: TRBV28
j_gene: TRBJ2-4
CDR3nt: TGTGCCAGCAGGGACTGGAAAAACATTCAGTACTTC
CDR3aa: CASRDWKNIQYF

d_gene: TRBD1
abundance: -
v_gene: TRBV2
j_gene: TRBJ1-4
CDR3nt: TGTGCCAGCACCCTTGTTTTTGACAGGGTTGAAAAACTGTTTTTT
CDR3aa: CASTLVFDRVEKLFF

d_gene: TRBD2
abundance: -
v_gene: TRBV5-6
j_gene: TRBJ2-1
CDR3nt: TGTGCCACCCACGTGGGTCTAGCGGGAGGAGCCTACAATGAGCAGTTCTTC
CDR3aa: CATHVGLAGGAYNEQFF

d_gene: TRBD1
abundance: -
v_gene: TRBV6-5
j_gene: TRBJ2-7
CDR3nt: TGTGCCAGCAGCCAGGGGGTCCCCTACGAGCAGTACTTC
CDR3aa: CASSQGVPYEQYF

d_gene: -
abundance: -
v_gene: TRBV2
j_gene: TRBJ2-1
CDR3nt: TGTGCCAGCAAACGGGGTAACGAGGAGCAGTTCTTC
CDR3aa: CASKRGNEEQFF

d_gene: TRBD1
abundance: -
v_gene: TRBV29-1
j_gene: TRBJ2-2
CDR3nt: TGCAGCGTGAGCCGACCGTTGAGCGGACAGGGCGAGCTGTTTTTT
CDR3aa: CSVSRPLSGQGELFF

d_gene: TRBD1
abundance: -
v_gene: TRBV28
j_gene: TRBJ1-1
CDR3nt: TGTGCCACGACGGACAGGGGAGACACTGAAGCTTTCTTT
CDR3aa: CATTDRGDTEAFF

d_gene: -
abundance: -
v_gene: TRBV7-2
j_gene: TRBJ2-3
CDR3nt: TGTGCCAGCAGCTGGCTGGGGGCCTTAAAAACAGATACGCAGTATTTT
CDR3aa: CASSWLGALKTDTQYF

d_gene: -
abundance: -
v_gene: TRBV6-5
j_gene: TRBJ1-6
CDR3nt: TGTGCCAGCAGCCCGTCAACAGATAATTCACCCCTCCACTTT
CDR3aa: CASSPSTDNSPLHF

d_gene: TRBD1
abundance: -
v_gene: TRBV28
j_gene: TRBJ2-2
CDR3nt: TGTGCCAGCAGGACGGGACAGGGGTTCCCCGGGGAGCTGTTTTTT
CDR3aa: CASRTGQGFPGELFF

d_gene: -
abundance: -
v_gene: TRBV15
j_gene: TRBJ1-1
CDR3nt: TGTGCCACCAGTTGGAGCAGGGGCACTGAAGCTTTCTTT
CDR3aa: CATSWSRGTEAFF

d_gene: -
abundance: once
v_gene: TRBV11-3
j_gene: TRBJ2-7
CDR3nt: TGTGCCAGCAGCGTTACAGGGACCTACGAGCAGTACTTC
CDR3aa: CASSVTGTYEQYF

d_gene: TRBD2
abundance: -
v_gene: TRBV5-6
j_gene: TRBJ2-4
CDR3nt: TGTGCCAGCAGCTTGTGGTGGGAGGGCGGCAAAAACATTCAGTACTTC
CDR3aa: CASSLWWEGGKNIQYF

d_gene: -
abundance: -
v_gene: TRBV2
j_gene: TRBJ2-7
CDR3nt: TGTGCCAGCAAGTGGGGCAGGGAAACCTACGAGCAGTACTTC
CDR3aa: CASKWGRETYEQYF

d_gene: -
abundance: -
v_gene: TRBV4-2
j_gene: TRBJ1-5
CDR3nt: TGTGCCAGCAGCCAGGTTTTCAATACTGGAGACAACCATCAGCCCCAGCATTTT
CDR3aa: CASSQVFNTGDNHQPQHF

d_gene: TRBD2
abundance: -
v_gene: TRBV7-3
j_gene: TRBJ2-3
CDR3nt: TGTGCCAGCAGCCTTAGCGGGAGGCCAGATACGCAGTATTTT
CDR3aa: CASSLSGRPDTQYF

d_gene: -
abundance: -
v_gene: TRBV6-6
j_gene: TRBJ2-1
CDR3nt: TGTGCCAGCAGTTACGTACAGGACAATGAGCAGTTCTTC
CDR3aa: CASSYVQDNEQFF

d_gene: TRBD2
abundance: -
v_gene: TRBV7-2
j_gene: TRBJ2-7
CDR3nt: TGTGCCAGCAGCTCCCCTTTTCGCGGGAGGTTCTACGAGCAGTACTTC
CDR3aa: CASSSPFRGRFYEQYF

d_gene: -
abundance: once
v_gene: TRBV9
j_gene: TRBJ1-3
CDR3nt: TGTGCCAGCAGCATCCGGGACACCGGATTCAGCTCTGGAAACACCATATATTTT
CDR3aa: CASSIRDTGFSSGNTIYF

d_gene: -
abundance: -
v_gene: TRBV5-1
j_gene: TRBJ2-2
CDR3nt: TGCGCCAGCAGCTCTCAACAAGACACCGGGGAGCTGTTTTTT
CDR3aa: CASSSQQDTGELFF

d_gene: -
abundance: -
v_gene: TRBV18
j_gene: TRBJ1-1
CDR3nt: TGTGCCAGCTCACCACTCCGGGGTATGAACACTGAAGCTTTCTTT
CDR3aa: CASSPLRGMNTEAFF

d_gene: -
abundance: -
v_gene: TRBV21-1
j_gene: TRBJ2-3
CDR3nt: TGTGCCAGCAGAACTAGCGGGAGGGGCACAGATACGCAGTATTTT
CDR3aa: CASRTSGRGTDTQYF

d_gene: -
abundance: -
v_gene: TRBV4-3
j_gene: TRBJ1-5
CDR3nt: TGCGCCAGCAGCCAAGGTAGCAATCAGCCCCAGCATTTT
CDR3aa: CASSQGSNQPQHF

d_gene: -
abundance: -
v_gene: TRBV14
j_gene: TRBJ1-1
CDR3nt: TGTGCCAGCAGCCCTTGGGCAGGGCGGGGGCCTGAAGCTTTCTTT
CDR3aa: CASSPWAGRGPEAFF

d_gene: -
abundance: -
v_gene: TRBV7-9
j_gene: TRBJ1-1
CDR3nt: TGTGCCAGCAGCTTAACTTTAACTGGGGGCCTGAACACTGAAGCTTTCTTT
CDR3aa: CASSLTLTGGLNTEAFF

d_gene: -
abundance: -
v_gene: TRBV28
j_gene: TRBJ1-1
CDR3nt: TGTGCCAGCAGTTTAGAACAGTTTGGATCTGGTCTCTTT
CDR3aa: CASSLEQFGSGLF